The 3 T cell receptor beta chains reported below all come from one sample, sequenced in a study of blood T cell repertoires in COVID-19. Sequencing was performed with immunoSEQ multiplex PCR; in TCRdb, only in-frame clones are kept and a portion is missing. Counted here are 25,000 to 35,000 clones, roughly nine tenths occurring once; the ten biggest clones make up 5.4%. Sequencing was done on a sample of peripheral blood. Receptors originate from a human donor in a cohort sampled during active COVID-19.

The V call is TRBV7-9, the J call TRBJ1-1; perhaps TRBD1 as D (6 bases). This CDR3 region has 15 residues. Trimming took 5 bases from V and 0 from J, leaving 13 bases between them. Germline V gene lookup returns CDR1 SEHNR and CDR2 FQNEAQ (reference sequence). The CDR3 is CASSLDRLMNTEAFF. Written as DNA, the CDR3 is TGTGCCAGCAGCCTCGACAGGTTAATGAACACTGAAGCTTTCTTT.

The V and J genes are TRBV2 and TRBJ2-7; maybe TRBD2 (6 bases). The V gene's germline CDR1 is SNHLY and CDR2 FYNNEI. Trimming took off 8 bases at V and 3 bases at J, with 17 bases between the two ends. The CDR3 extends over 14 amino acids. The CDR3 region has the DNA TGTGCCAGCGGGGGGAGCAGGAGCCTCTACGAGCAGTACGTC. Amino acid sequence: CASGGSRSLYEQYV.

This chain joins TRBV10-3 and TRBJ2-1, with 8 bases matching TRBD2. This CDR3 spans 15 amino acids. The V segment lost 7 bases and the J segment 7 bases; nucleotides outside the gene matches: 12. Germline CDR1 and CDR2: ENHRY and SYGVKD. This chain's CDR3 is CAIMVAGGAENEQFF. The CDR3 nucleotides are TGTGCCATCATGGTTGCCGGGGGGGCGGAAAATGAGCAGTTCTTC.